The following is a T cell receptor beta chain sequence with its context. Its specificity is not known. Treatment in this sample: 15 to 20 received Ad26.COV2.S at low or high dose, single or two shots; 5 received placebo; per-sample allocation not given. It was on day 63 after the first vaccine or placebo injection that samples were taken. These data are taken from a study of Ad26.COV2.S vaccination and SARS-CoV-2 variants. Study observations and caveats: There was reportedly substantial breadth in spike-specific CD8+ and CD4+ T cell responses after vaccination. Placebo recipients trailed vaccine recipients in spike-specific TCR breadth.

Here immunoSEQ multiplex PCR was the method, and the copy in TCRdb shows in-frame clones only, minus some. This table holds around 380,000 clones, 70% to 90% found once. This material consisted of peripheral blood, taken in a trial of Ad26.COV2.S vaccine versus placebo. The receptor comes from a person aged 18 to 65 who received the Ad26.COV2.S COVID-19 vaccine or a placebo.

The CDR3 here is CASSSLGGQETQYF. The DNA of the CDR3 is TGTGCCAGCAGTTCGCTTGGCGGACAAGAGACCCAGTACTTC. The chain combines TRBV6-5 with TRBJ2-5; D not certain. Looked up from germline, CDR1 is MNHEY and CDR2 is SVGAGI. Trimming pared 4 bases from V and 2 bases from J, leaving 11 bases between. The CDR3 length is 14 residues.